Listed here is a single TCR beta chain. Relative to the germline gene, one junction end is altered; a read error may explain this. Germline assignment: CDR1 SGHAT and CDR2 FQNNGV. The CDR3 totals 15 residues. This record comes from a study of tumor-infiltrating lymphocytes in primary liver carcinoma. Germline DNA was also extracted, with blood RNA taken from unsorted whole blood. A constant-region primer primed TCR beta cDNA synthesis from roughly 510 ng of total RNA. Three-round nested multiplex PCR performed with slightly modified ARM-PCR produced the TCR beta libraries. Researchers ran the first two PCR rounds for 9 to 10 cycles each with TRBV1-TRBV30 forward primers and a C-beta reverse primer. Via MiXCR, TCRdb re-called the multiplex PCR reads, giving one row per CDR3 protein. Of about 320,000 distinct CDR3 sequences listed, around three fifths are singletons.

The chain joins TRBV11-2 to TRBJ1-3, with D hard to call. The sample consisted of peripheral blood. The receptor's source is a woman in her 30s with primary liver carcinoma and hepatitis B virus infection. The CDR3 region is CASSLSSTSGKTIYF. The CDR3, as DNA: TGTGCCAGCAGCCTGAGCAGTACCTCTGGAAAAACCATATATTTT.